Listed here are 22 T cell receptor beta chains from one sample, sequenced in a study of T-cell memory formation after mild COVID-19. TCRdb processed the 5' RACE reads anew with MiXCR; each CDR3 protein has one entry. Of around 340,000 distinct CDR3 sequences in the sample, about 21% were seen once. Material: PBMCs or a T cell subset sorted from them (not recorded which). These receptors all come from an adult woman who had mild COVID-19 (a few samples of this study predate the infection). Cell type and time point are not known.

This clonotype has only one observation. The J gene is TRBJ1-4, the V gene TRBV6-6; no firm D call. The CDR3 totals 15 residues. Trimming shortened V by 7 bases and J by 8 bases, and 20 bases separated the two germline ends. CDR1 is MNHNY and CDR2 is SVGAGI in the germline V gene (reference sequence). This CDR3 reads CASNPAKAAGEKLFF. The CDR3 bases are TGTGCCAGCAATCCCGCGAAGGCGGCGGGAGAAAAACTGTTTTTT.

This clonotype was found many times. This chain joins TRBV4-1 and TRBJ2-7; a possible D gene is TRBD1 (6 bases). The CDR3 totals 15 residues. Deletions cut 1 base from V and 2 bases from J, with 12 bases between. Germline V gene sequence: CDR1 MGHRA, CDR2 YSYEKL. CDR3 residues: CASSQGEQGPYEQYF. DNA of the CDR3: TGCGCCAGCAGCCAAGGGGAACAGGGTCCCTACGAGCAGTACTTC.

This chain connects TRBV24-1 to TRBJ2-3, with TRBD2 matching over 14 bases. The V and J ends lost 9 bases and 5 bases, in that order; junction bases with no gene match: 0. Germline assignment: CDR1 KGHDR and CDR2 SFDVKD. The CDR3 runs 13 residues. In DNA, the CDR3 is TGTGCCACCGGGACTAGCGGGAGAGATACGCAGTATTTT. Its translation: CATGTSGRDTQYF.

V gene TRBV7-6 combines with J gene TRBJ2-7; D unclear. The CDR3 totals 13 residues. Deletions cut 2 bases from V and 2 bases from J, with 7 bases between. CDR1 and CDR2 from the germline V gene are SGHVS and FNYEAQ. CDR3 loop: CASSLSEPYEQYF. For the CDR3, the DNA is TGTGCCAGCAGCTTATCGGAGCCCTACGAGCAGTACTTC. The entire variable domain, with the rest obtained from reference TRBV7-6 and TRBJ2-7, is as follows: GAGVSQSPRYKVTKRGQDVALRCDPISGHVSLYWYRQALGQGPEFLTYFNYEAQQDKSGLPNDRFSAERPEGSISTLTIQRTEQRDSAMYRCASSLSEPYEQYFGPGTRLTVT.

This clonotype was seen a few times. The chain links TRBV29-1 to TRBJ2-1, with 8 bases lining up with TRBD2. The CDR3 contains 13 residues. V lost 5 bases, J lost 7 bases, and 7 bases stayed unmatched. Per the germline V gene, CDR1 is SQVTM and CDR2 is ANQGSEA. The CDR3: CSVTGTSKNEQFF. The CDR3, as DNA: TGCAGCGTTACCGGGACTAGTAAAAATGAGCAGTTCTTC.

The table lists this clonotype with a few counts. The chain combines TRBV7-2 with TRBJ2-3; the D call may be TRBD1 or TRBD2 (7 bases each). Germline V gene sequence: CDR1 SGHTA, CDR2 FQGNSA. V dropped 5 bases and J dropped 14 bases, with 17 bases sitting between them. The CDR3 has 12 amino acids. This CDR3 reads CASSPQGGPPYF. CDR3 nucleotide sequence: TGTGCCAGCAGCCCCCAGGGGGGGCCACCGTATTTT.

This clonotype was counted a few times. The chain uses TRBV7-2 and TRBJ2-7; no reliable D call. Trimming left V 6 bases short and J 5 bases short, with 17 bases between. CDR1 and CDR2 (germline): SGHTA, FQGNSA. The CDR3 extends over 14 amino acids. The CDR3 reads CASRLSPARNEQYF. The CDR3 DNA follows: TGTGCCAGCAGACTTAGCCCCGCAAGGAACGAGCAGTACTTC.

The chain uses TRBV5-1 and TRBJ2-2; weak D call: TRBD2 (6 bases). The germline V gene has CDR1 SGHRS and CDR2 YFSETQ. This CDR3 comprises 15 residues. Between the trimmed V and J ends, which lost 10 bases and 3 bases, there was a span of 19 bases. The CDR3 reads CASLPGDFHTGELFF. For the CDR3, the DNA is TGCGCCTCCCTCCCGGGGGACTTCCACACCGGGGAGCTGTTTTTT.

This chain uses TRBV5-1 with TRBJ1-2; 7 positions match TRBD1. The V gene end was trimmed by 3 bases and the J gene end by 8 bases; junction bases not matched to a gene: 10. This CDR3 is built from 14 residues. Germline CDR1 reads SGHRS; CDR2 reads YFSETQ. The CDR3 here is CASSWDGQARGYTF. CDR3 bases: TGCGCCAGCAGCTGGGACGGACAGGCCCGCGGCTACACCTTC.

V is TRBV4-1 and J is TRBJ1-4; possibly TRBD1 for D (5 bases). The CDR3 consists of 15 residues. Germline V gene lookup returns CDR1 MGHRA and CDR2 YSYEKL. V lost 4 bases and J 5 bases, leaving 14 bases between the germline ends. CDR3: CASSRTGGPNEKLFF. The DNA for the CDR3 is TGCGCCAGCAGCCGCACCGGGGGTCCCAATGAAAAACTGTTTTTT.

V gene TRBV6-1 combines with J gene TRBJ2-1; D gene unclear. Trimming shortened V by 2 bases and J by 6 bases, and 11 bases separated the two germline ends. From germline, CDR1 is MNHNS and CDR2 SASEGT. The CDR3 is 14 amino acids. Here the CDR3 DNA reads TGTGCCAGCAGTGAATCATTACCGGGCAATGAGCAGTTCTTC. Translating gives CASSESLPGNEQFF.

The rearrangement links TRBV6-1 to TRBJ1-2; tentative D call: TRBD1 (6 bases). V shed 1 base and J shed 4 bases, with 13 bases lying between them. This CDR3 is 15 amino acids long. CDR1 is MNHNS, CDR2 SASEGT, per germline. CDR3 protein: CASSEDRVASYGYTF. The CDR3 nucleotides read TGTGCCAGCAGTGAAGACAGGGTGGCTAGCTATGGCTACACCTTC.

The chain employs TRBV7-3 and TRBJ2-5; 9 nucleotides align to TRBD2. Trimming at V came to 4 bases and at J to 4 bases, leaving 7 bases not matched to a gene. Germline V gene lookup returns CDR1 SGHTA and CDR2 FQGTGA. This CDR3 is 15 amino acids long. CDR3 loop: CASSSRGGALETQYF. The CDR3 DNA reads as TGTGCCAGCAGCTCGCGCGGGGGGGCCTTAGAGACCCAGTACTTC.

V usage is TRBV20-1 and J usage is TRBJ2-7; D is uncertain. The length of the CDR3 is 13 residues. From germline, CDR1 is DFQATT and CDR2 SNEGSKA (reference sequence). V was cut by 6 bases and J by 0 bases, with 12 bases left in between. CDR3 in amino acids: CSAMDGFSYEQYF. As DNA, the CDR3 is TGCAGTGCGATGGACGGCTTCTCCTACGAGCAGTACTTC.

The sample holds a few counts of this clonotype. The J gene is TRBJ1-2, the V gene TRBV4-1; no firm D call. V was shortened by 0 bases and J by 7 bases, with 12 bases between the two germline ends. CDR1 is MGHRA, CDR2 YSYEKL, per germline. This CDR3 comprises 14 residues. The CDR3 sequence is CASSQELGQGGYTF. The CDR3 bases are TGCGCCAGCAGCCAAGAATTAGGTCAAGGTGGCTACACCTTC.

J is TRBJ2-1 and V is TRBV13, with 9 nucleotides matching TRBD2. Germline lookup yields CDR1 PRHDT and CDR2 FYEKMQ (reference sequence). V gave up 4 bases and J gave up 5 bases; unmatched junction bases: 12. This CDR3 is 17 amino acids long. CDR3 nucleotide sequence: TGTGCCAGCAGCTCCCGGGCAGCGGGGGGACGGAACAATGAGCAGTTCTTC. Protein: CASSSRAAGGRNNEQFF.

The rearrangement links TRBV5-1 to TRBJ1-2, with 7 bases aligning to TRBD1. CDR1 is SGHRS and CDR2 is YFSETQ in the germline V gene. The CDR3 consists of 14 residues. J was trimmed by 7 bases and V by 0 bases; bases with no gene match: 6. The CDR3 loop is CASSLALSGGGYTF. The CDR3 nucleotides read TGCGCCAGCAGCTTGGCCCTATCAGGGGGTGGCTACACCTTC. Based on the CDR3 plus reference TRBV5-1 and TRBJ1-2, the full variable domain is KAGVTQTPRYLIKTRGQQVTLSCSPISGHRSVSWYQQTPGQGLQFLFEYFSETQRNKGNFPGRFSGRQFSNSRSEMNVSTLELGDSALYLCASSLALSGGGYTFGSGTRLTVV.

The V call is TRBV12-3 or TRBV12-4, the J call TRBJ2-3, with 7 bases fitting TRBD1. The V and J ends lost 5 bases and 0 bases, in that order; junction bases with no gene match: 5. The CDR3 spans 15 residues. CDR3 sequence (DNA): TGTGCCAGCAGTCCTTCGACAGGGAGCACAGATACGCAGTATTTT. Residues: CASSPSTGSTDTQYF.

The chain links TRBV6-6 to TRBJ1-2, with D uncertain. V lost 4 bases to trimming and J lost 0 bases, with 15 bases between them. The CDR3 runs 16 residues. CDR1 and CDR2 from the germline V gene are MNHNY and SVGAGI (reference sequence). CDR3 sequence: CASSSWGGSANYGYTF. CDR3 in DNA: TGTGCCAGCAGTTCCTGGGGTGGGTCTGCTAACTATGGCTACACCTTC.

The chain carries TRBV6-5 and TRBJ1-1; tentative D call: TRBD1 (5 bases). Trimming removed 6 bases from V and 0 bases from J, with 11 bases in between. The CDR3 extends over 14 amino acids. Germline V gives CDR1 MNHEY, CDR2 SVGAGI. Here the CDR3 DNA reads TGTGCCAGCAGCCCCGGACACCTGAACACTGAAGCTTTCTTT. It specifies CASSPGHLNTEAFF.

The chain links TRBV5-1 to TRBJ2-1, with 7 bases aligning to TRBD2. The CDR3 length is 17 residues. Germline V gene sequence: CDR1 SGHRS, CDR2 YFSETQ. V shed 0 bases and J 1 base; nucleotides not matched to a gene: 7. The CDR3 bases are TGCGCCAGCAGCTTGGTGGGTGGCGGGAGATCCTACAATGAGCAGTTCTTC. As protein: CASSLVGGGRSYNEQFF.

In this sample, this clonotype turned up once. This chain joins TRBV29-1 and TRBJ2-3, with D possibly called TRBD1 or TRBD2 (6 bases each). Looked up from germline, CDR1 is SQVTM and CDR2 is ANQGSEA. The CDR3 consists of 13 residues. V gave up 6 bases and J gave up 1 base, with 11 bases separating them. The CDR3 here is CSVGGLRTDTQYF. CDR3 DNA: TGCAGCGTGGGGGGCCTTCGCACAGATACGCAGTATTTT.